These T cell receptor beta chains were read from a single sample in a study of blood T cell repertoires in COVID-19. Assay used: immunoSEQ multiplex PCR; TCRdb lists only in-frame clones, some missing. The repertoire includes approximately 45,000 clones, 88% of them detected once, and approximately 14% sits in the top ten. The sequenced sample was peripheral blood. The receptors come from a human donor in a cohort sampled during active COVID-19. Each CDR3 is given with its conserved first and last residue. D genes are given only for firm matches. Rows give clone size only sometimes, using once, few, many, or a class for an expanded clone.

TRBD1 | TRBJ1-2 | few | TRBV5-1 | CASSWGTGGFYGYTF | TGCGCCAGCAGCTGGGGGACAGGGGGCTTCTATGGCTACACCTTC
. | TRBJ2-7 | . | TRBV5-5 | CASSRGSGGPSYEQYF | TGTGCCAGCAGTCGAGGGTCTGGGGGCCCTTCCTACGAGCAGTACTTC
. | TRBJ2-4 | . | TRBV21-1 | CASSKAGGQGGNIQYF | TGTGCCAGCAGCAAAGCCGGAGGGCAGGGTGGGAACATTCAGTACTTC
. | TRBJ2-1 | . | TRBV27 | CASRGLNEQFF | TGTGCCAGCAGAGGACTGAATGAGCAGTTCTTC
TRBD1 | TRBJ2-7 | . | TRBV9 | CASGKGQGAYEQYF | TGTGCCAGCGGTAAGGGACAGGGGGCGTACGAGCAGTACTTC
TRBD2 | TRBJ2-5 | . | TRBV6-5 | CASSFKLAGVETQYF | TGTGCCAGCAGTTTCAAACTAGCGGGGGTAGAGACCCAGTACTTC
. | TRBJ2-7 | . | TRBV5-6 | CASSFLAEDTSYEQYF | TGTGCCAGCAGCTTTTTAGCGGAGGACACCTCCTACGAGCAGTACTTC
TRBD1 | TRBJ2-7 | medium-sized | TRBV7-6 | CASSSRTGSYEQYF | TGTGCCAGCAGCTCCCGGACAGGGTCCTACGAGCAGTACTTC
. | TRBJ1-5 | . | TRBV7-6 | CASSLDGAAPQHF | TGTGCCAGCAGCTTAGACGGTGCGGCGCCCCAGCATTTT
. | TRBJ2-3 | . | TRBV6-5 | CASSYGGQLTDTQYF | TGTGCCAGCAGTTACGGTGGGCAGCTCACAGATACGCAGTATTTT
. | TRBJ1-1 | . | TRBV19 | CASTQNTEAFF | TGTGCCAGTACACAGAACACTGAAGCTTTCTTT
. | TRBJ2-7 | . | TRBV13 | CASSLGVATAYEQYF | TGTGCCAGCAGCTTAGGTGTGGCGACAGCCTACGAGCAGTACTTC
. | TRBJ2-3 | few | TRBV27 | CASTQFAGGDTQYF | TGTGCCAGCACCCAGTTCGCGGGTGGGGATACGCAGTATTTT
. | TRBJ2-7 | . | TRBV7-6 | CASSPLKGNRPYEQYF | TGTGCCAGCAGTCCCCTTAAGGGGAATCGCCCATACGAGCAGTACTTC
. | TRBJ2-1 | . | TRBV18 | CASSPGRNSYNEQFF | TGTGCCAGCTCACCAGGGCGAAACTCCTACAATGAGCAGTTCTTC
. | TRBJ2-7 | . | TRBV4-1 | CASSQDQGYEQYF | TGCGCCAGCAGCCAAGATCAGGGCTACGAGCAGTACTTC
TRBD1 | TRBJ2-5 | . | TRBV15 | CATSRNQQGRETQYF | TGTGCCACCAGCAGAAATCAACAGGGGCGCGAGACCCAGTACTTC
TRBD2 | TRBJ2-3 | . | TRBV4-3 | CASSQGLAGVTDTQYF | TGCGCCAGCAGCCAAGGACTAGCGGGGGTCACAGATACGCAGTATTTT
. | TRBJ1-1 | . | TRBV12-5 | CASGPGFATEAFF | TGTGCTAGTGGTCCAGGGTTTGCCACTGAAGCTTTCTTT
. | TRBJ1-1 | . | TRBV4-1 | CASSQDGDKAFF | TGCGCCAGCAGCCAAGACGGGGATAAAGCTTTCTTT
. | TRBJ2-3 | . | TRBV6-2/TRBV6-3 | CASSYGTSSPQYF | TGTGCCAGCAGTTACGGGACTTCGTCCCCGCAGTATTTT
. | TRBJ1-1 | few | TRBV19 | CASTWGRGNTEAFF | TGTGCCAGTACCTGGGGGAGGGGGAACACTGAAGCTTTCTTT
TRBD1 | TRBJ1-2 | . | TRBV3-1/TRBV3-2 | CASSLGTDYGYTF | TGTGCCAGCAGCCTAGGGACAGACTATGGCTACACCTTC
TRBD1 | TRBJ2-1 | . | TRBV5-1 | CASSLQPGQDLNEQFF | TGCGCCAGCAGCTTGCAACCGGGACAGGATCTCAATGAGCAGTTCTTC
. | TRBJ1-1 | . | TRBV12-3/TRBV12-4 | CASMQQEAFF | TGTGCCAGTATGCAACAGGAAGCTTTCTTT
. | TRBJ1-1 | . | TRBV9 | CASSGQMNTEAFF | TGTGCCAGCAGTGGACAGATGAACACTGAAGCTTTCTTT
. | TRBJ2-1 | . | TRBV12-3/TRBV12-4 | CASSFSHEQFF | TGTGCCAGCAGTTTCTCCCATGAGCAGTTCTTC
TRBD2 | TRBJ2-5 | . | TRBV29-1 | CSVAQRGGGETQYF | TGCAGCGTTGCACAGCGGGGGGGCGGAGAGACCCAGTACTTC
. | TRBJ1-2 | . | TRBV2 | CASSISGLEEGGYTF | TGTGCCAGCAGCATCTCGGGACTTGAAGAGGGAGGCTACACCTTC
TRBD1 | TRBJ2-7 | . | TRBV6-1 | CASSEGRGRGYEQYF | TGTGCCAGCAGTGAAGGTAGGGGCAGGGGGTACGAGCAGTACTTC
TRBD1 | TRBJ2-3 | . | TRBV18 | CASSPYQTGGTDTQYF | TGTGCCAGCTCACCCTACCAGACAGGGGGCACAGATACGCAGTATTTT
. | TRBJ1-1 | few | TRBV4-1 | CASSQGTGLMNTEAFF | TGCGCCAGCAGCCAAGGAACAGGCCTTATGAACACTGAAGCTTTCTTT
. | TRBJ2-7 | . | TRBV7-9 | CASSSREKREEQYF | TGTGCCAGCAGCTCCCGGGAAAAACGGGAGGAGCAGTACTTC
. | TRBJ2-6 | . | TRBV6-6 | CASKGFSGANVLTF | TGTGCCAGCAAGGGGTTCTCTGGGGCCAACGTCCTGACTTTC
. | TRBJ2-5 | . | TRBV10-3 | CAISDRGPQETQYF | TGTGCCATCAGTGACAGGGGCCCCCAAGAGACCCAGTACTTC
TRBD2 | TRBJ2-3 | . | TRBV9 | CASSGPGLADTDTQYF | TGTGCCAGCAGCGGGCCGGGACTAGCGGACACAGATACGCAGTATTTT
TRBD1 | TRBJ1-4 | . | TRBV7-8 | CASSLVQGGLSEKLFF | TGTGCCAGCAGCTTAGTGCAGGGGGGTCTTAGTGAAAAACTGTTTTTT
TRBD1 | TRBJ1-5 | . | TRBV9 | CASSAQGAQPQHF | TGTGCCAGCAGCGCACAGGGGGCTCAGCCCCAGCATTTT
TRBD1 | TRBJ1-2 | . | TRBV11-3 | CASSSDREHYTF | TGTGCCAGCAGCTCCGACAGGGAACACTACACCTTC